Listed below are T cell receptor beta chains from one sample, sequenced in a study of cytomegalovirus exposure and HLA in healthy donors. Only in-frame clones appear in the TCRdb table, and some are missing; sequencing was by immunoSEQ multiplex PCR. The table lists about 180,000 clones, 84% of them singletons. Specimen: PBMCs. The receptors come from a girl aged 2-15 years in good health and CMV-seropositive. Each CDR3 is given with its conserved first and last residue. D genes are given only for firm matches.

v_call	d_call	j_call	cdr3_nt	cdr3_aa
TRBV30	TRBD1	TRBJ1-3	TGTGCCTGGAGTGTACAGGGGGCAAGAAACACCATATATTTT	CAWSVQGARNTIYF
TRBV21-1	NA	TRBJ1-2	TGTGCCAGCAGCAGGAGGACAGGGAACTATGGCTACACCTTC	CASSRRTGNYGYTF
TRBV19	NA	TRBJ2-7	TGTGCCAGTAGTAACAACAGGGTACCTCCCTACGAGCAGTACTTC	CASSNNRVPPYEQYF
TRBV12-2	NA	TRBJ1-5	TGTGCAAGTCGCTCCTCAGATCAAGACAGGGGTAGAGGTCAGCCCCAGCATTTT	CASRSSDQDRGRGQPQHF
TRBV6-5	NA	TRBJ1-3	TGTGCCAGCAGTTATGGGGCGTTTTCTGGAAACACCATATATTTT	CASSYGAFSGNTIYF
TRBV19	TRBD1	TRBJ2-3	TGTGCCAGTAGCGACAGGGGAGCGGATAGCACAGATACGCAGTATTTT	CASSDRGADSTDTQYF
TRBV19	TRBD1	TRBJ1-5	TGTGCCAGTACAAATATCCAGACAGGGTCGAGGCAGCCCCAGCATTTT	CASTNIQTGSRQPQHF
TRBV19	NA	TRBJ1-2	TGTGCCAGTAGGAAGGACGGGGTTAACTATGGCTACACCTTC	CASRKDGVNYGYTF
TRBV25-1	TRBD1	TRBJ2-5	TGTGCCAGCAGTGGCCGGGACAGGGGTCAAGAGACCCAGTACTTC	CASSGRDRGQETQYF
TRBV9	NA	TRBJ1-4	TGTGCCAGCAGCCCACAGACAGACCCGATAGAAAAACTGTTTTTT	CASSPQTDPIEKLFF
TRBV6-5	NA	TRBJ2-1	TGTGCCAGCATCTCAACTTACAATGAGCAGTTCTTC	CASISTYNEQFF